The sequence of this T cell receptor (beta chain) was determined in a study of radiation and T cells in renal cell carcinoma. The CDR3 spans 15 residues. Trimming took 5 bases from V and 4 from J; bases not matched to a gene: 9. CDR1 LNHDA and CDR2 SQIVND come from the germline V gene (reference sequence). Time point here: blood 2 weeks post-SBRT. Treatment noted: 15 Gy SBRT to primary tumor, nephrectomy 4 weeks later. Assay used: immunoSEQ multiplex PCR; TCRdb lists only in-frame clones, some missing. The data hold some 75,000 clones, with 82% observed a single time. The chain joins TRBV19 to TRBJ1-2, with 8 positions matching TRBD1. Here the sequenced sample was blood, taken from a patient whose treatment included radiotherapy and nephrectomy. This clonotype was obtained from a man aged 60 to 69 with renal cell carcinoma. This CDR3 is CASSPGTGSPYGYTF. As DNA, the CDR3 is TGTGCCAGTAGTCCCGGGACAGGCTCCCCCTATGGCTACACCTTC.